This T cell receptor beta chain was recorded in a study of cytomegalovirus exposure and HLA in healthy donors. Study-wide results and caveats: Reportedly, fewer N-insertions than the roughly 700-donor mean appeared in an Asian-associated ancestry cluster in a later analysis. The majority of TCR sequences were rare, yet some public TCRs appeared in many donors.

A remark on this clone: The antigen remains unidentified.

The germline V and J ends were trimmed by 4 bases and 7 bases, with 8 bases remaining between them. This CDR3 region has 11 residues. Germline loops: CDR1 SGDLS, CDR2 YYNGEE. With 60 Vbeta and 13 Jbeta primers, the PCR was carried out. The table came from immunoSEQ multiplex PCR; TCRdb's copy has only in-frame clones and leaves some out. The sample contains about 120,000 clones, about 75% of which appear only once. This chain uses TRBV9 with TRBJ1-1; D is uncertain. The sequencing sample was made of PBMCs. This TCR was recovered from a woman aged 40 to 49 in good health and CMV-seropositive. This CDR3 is CASSPLFEAFF. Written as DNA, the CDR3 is TGTGCCAGCAGCCCACTCTTTGAAGCTTTCTTT.